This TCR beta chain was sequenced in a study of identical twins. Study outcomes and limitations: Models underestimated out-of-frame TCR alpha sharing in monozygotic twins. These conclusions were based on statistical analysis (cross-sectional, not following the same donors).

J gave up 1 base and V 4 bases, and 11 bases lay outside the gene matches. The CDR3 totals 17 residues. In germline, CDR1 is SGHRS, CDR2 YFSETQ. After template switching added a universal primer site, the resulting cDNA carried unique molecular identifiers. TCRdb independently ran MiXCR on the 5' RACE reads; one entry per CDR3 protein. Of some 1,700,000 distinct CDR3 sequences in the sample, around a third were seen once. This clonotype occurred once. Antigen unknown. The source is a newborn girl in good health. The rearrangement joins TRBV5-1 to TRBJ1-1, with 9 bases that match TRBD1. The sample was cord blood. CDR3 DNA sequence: TGCGCCAGCAGCATGACCGACAGGGGGAGGGGGAACACTGAAGCTTTCTTT. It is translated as CASSMTDRGRGNTEAFF.